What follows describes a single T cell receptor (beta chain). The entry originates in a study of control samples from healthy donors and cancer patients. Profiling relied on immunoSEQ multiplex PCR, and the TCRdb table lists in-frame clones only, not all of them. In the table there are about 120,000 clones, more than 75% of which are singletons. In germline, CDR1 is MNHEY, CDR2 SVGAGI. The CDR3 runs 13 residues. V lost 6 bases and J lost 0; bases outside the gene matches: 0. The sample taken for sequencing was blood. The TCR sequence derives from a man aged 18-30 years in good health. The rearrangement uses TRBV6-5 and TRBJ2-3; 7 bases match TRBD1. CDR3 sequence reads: CASRTGSTDTQYF. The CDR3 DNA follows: TGTGCCAGCAGGACAGGGAGCACAGATACGCAGTATTTT.